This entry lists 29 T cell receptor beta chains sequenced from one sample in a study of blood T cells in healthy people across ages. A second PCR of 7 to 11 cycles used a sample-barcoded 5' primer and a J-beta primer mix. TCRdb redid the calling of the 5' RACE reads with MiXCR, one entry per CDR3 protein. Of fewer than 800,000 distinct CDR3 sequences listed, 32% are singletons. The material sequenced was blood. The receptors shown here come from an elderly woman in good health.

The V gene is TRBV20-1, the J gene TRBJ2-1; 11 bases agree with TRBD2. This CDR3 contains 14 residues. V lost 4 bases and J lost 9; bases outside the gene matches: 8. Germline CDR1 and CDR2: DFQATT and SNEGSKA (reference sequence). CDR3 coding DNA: TGCAGTGCTACAATAGCGGGAGGGCCGGGTGAGCAGTTCTTC. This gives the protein CSATIAGGPGEQFF.

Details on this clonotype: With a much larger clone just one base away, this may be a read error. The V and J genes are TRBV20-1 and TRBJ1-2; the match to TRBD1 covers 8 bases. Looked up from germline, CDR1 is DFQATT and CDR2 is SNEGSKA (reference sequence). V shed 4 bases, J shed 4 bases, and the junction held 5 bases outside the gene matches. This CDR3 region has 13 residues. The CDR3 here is CSANQGASYGYTF. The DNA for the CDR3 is TGCAGTGCTAACCAGGGGGCGAGCTATGGCTACACCTTC.

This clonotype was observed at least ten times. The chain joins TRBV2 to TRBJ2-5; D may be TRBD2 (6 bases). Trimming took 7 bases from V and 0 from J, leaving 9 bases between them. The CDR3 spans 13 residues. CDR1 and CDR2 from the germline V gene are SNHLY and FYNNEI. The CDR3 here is CASNRDYQETQYF. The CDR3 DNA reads TGTGCCAGCAACCGGGACTACCAAGAGACCCAGTACTTC.

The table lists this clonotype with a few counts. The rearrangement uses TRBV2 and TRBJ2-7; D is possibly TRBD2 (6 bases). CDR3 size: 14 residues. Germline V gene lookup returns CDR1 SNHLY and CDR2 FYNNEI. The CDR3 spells CASSNGGLSYEQYV. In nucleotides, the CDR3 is TGTGCCAGCAGCAACGGGGGACTCTCCTACGAACAGTACGTC.

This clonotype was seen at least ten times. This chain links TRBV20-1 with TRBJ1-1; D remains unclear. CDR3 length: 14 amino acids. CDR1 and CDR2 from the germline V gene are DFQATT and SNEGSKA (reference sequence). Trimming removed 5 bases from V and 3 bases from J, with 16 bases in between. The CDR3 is CSASGPLRDTEAFF. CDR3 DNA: TGCAGTGCTTCGGGCCCACTAAGGGACACTGAAGCTTTCTTT.

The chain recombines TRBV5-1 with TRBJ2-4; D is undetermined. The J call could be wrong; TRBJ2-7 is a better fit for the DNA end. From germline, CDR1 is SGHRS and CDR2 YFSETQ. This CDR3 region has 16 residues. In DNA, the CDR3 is TGCGCCAGCAGCTTGGGCGGTACCCATGGAGTCGACGAGCAGTACTTC. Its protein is CASSLGGTHGVDEQYF.

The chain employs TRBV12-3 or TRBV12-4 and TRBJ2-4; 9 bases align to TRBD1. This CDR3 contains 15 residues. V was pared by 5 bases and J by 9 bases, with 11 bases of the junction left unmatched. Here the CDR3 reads CASSDWPTGGIIQYF. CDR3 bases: TGTGCCAGCAGTGATTGGCCGACAGGGGGTATCATTCAGTACTTC.

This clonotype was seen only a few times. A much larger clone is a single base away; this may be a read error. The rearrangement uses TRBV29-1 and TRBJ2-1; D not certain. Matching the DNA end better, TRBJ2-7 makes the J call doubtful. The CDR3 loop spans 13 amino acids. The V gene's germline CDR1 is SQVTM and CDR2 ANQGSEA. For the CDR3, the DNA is TGCAGCGTTGCAAGCTCGTCCTACAATGAGCAGTACTTC. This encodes CSVASSSYNEQYF.

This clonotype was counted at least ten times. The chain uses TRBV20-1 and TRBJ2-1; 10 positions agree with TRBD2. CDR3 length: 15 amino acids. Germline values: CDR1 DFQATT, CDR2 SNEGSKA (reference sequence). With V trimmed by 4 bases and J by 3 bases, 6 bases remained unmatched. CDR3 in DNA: TGCAGTGCTAAGCCCGGGACTAGCGTCTACAATGAGCAGTTCTTC. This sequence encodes CSAKPGTSVYNEQFF.

The CDR3 DNA sequence: TGCGCCAGCAGCCACCCGGGACAGGGGTGGGAGGATGAGCAGTACTTC. The encoded protein is CASSHPGQGWEDEQYF. The J gene is TRBJ2-5, the V gene TRBV4-1; 10 nucleotides line up with TRBD1. The CDR3 covers 16 residues. CDR1 MGHRA and CDR2 YSYEKL come from the germline V gene. The ends lost 3 bases at V and 11 bases at J; junction bases unmatched: 15.

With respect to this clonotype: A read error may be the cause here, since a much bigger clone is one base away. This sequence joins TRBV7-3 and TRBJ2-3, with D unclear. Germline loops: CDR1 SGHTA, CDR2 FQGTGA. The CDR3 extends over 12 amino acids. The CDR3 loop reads CANSPGVDTQYF. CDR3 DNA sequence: TGTGCCAACAGCCCCGGTGTGGATACGCAGTATTTT.

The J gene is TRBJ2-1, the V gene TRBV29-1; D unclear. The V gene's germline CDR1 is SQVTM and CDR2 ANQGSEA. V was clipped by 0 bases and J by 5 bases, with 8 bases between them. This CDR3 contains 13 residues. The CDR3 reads CSVEEQENNEQFF. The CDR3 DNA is TGCAGCGTTGAAGAGCAGGAGAACAATGAGCAGTTCTTC.

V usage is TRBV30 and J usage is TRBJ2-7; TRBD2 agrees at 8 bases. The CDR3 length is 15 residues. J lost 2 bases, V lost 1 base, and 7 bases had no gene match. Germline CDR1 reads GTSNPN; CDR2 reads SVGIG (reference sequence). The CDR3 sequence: CAWSERLATTYEQYF. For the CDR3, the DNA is TGTGCCTGGAGTGAAAGACTAGCGACCACCTACGAGCAGTACTTC.

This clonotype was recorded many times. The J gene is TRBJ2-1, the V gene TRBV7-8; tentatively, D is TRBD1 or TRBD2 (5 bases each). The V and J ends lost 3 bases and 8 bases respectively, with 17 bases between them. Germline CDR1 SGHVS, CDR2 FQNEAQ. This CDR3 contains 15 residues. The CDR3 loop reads CASSFLNLQGDEQFF. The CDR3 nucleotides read TGTGCCAGCAGCTTCCTTAACCTCCAGGGAGATGAGCAGTTCTTC.

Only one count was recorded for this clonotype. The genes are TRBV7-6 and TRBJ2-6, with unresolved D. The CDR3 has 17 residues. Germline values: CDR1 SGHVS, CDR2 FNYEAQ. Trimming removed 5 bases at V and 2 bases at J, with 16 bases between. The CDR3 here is CASSSWVGSTGANVLTF. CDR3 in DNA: TGTGCCAGCAGCAGTTGGGTCGGTTCTACTGGGGCCAACGTCCTGACTTTC.

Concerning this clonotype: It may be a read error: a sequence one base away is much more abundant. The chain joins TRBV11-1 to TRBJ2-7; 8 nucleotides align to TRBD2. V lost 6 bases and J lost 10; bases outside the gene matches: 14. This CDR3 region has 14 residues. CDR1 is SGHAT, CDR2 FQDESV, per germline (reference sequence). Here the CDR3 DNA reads TGTGCCAGCAGTTCCAGCGGGGGAATGAAGGCCCAGTACTTC. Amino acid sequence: CASSSSGGMKAQYF.

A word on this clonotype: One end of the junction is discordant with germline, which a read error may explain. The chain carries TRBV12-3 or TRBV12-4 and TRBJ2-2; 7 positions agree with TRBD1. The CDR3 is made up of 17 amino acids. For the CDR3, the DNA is TGTGCCAGCAGTTTCCAACCCCGGGGACAGAACACCGGGGAGCGGTTTTTT. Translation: CASSFQPRGQNTGERFF.

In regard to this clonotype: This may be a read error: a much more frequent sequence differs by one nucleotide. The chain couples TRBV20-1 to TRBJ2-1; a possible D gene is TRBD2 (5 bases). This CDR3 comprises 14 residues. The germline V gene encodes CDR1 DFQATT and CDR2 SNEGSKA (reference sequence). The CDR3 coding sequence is TGCAGTGCTAGCGGGATCGACTCCTACAATGGGCAGTTCTTC. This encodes CSASGIDSYNGQFF.

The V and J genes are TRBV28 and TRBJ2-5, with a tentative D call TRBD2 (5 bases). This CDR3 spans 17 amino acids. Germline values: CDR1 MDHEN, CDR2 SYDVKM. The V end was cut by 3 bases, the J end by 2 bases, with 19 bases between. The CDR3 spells CASSLVRGEVRQETQYF. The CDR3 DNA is TGTGCCAGCAGTTTGGTCCGGGGAGAGGTACGTCAAGAGACCCAGTACTTC.

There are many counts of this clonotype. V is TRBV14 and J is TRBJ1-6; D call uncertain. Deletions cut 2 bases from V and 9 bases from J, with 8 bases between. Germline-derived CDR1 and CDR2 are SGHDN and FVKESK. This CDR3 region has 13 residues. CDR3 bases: TGTGCCAGCAGCCAAATGATGGGTTCACCCCTCCACTTT. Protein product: CASSQMMGSPLHF.

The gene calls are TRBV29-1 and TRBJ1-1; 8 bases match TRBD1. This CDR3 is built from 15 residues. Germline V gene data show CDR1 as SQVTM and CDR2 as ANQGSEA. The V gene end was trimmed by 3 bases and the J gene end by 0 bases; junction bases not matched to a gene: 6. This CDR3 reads CSVDRGQGMNTEAFF. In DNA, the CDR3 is TGCAGCGTTGACAGAGGACAGGGAATGAACACTGAAGCTTTCTTT.

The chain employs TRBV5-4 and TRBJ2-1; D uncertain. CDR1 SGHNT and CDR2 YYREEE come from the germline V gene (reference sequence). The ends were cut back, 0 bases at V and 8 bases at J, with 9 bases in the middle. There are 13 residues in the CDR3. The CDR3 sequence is CASSLVGSDEQFF. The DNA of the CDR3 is TGTGCCAGCAGCTTGGTGGGAAGCGATGAGCAGTTCTTC.

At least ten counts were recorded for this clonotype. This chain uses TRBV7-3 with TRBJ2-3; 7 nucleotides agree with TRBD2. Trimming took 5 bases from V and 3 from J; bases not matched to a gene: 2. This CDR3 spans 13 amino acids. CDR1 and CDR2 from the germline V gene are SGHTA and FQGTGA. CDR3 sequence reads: CASSPAGTDTQYF. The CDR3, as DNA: TGTGCCAGCAGCCCAGCGGGGACAGATACGCAGTATTTT.

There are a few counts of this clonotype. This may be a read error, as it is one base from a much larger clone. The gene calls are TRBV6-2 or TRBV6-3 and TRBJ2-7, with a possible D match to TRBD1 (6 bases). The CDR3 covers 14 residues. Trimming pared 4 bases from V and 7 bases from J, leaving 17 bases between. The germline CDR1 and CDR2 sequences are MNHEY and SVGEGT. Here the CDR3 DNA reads TGTGCCAGCAGTTTTCAGGGGCATGGGGGTGAGCAGTACTTC. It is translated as CASSFQGHGGEQYF.

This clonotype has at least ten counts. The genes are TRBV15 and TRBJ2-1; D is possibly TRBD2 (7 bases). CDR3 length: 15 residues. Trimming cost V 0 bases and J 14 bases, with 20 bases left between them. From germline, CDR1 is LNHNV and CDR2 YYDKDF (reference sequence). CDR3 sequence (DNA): TGTGCCACCAGCAGAGAGGGGGGGGGCCTATCTAGTGAGTTCTTC. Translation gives CATSREGGGLSSEFF. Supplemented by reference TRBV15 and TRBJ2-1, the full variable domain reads DAMVIQNPRYQVTQFGKPVTLSCSQTLNHNVMYWYQQKSSQAPKLLFHYYDKDFNNEADTPDNFQSRRPNTSFCFLDIRSPGLGDTAMYLCATSREGGGLSSEFFGPGTRLTVL.

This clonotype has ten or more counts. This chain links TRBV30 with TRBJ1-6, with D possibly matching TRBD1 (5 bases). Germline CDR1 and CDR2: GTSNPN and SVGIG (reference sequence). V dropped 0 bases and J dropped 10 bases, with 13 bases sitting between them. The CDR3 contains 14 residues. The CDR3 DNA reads TGTGCCTGGAGTGTAATCATGGGGGAATCACCCCTCCACTTT. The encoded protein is CAWSVIMGESPLHF.

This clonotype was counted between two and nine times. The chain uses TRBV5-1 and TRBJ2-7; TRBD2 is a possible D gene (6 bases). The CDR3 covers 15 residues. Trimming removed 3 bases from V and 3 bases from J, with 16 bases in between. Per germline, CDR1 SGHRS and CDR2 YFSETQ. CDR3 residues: CASSWGDGRDYEQYF. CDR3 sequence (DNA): TGCGCCAGCAGCTGGGGGGACGGACGAGACTACGAGCAGTACTTC.

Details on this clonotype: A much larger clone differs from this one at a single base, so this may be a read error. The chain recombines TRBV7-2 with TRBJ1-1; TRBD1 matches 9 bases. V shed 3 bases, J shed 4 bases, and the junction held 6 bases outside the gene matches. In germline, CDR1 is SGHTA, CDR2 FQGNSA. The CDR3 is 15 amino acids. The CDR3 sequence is CASSLQGQGSTEAFF. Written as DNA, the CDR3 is TGTGCCAGCAGCTTGCAAGGACAGGGGAGCACTGAAGCTTTCTTT.

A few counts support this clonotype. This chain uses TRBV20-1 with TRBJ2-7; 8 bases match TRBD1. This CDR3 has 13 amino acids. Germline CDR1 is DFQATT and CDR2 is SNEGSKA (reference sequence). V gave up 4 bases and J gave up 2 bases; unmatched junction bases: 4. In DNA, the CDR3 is TGCAGTGCTACCCGGGACAGGACCTACGAGCAGTACTTC. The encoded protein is CSATRDRTYEQYF.